Listed below are T cell receptor beta chains from one sample, sequenced in a study of T-cell reconstitution after alpha-beta-depleted transplantation in children. A single record per CDR3 protein comes from TCRdb applying MiXCR to the PCR reads. This repertoire shows just under 250,000 distinct CDR3 sequences, around 25% found once; its top ten account for roughly 2.5%. This sample comprised PBMCs, obtained before TCRalphabeta/CD19-depleted stem cell transplant. The source is a girl aged 2 to 10 with Fanconi anemia, due to receive a stem cell transplant. CDR3s leave out the opening cysteine and the closing phenylalanine or tryptophan.

J: TRBJ2-7
V: TRBV20-1
CDR3: SASLYRERYEQY

J: TRBJ2-1
V: TRBV5-1
CDR3: ASSFGLAGENEQF

J: TRBJ2-5
V: TRBV11-1
CDR3: ASSFDARVTQETQY

J: TRBJ1-2
V: TRBV6-5
CDR3: ASSYVSRGGYT

J: TRBJ2-5
V: TRBV2
CDR3: ASSESLDSGDGETQY

J: TRBJ2-1
V: TRBV20-1
CDR3: CFLGQGSDTYNEQF

J: TRBJ2-7
V: TRBV7-6
CDR3: ASSHDREGSYEQY

J: TRBJ1-2
V: TRBV29-1
CDR3: SVEDPYGYT

J: TRBJ2-1
V: TRBV6-5
CDR3: ASSYSSGGSYNEQF

J: TRBJ1-1
V: TRBV20-1
CDR3: SARDPGQNTEAF

J: TRBJ2-1
V: TRBV7-8
CDR3: ASSFPGLANNEQF

J: TRBJ2-7
V: TRBV25-1
CDR3: ASSDYPGGETYEQY

J: TRBJ2-1
V: TRBV29-1
CDR3: SVQSGGAGNEQF

J: TRBJ2-1
V: TRBV29-1
CDR3: SVEGPVTYNEQF

J: TRBJ2-7
V: TRBV9
CDR3: ASSVAQDRPTYEQY

J: TRBJ2-5
V: TRBV28
CDR3: ASSYQLVETQY

J: TRBJ1-2
V: TRBV25-1
CDR3: ASSEPTGGYGYT

J: TRBJ2-5
V: TRBV29-1
CDR3: SVASSETQY

J: TRBJ2-3
V: TRBV7-2
CDR3: ASSLARGTSTSTDTQY

J: TRBJ2-6
V: TRBV7-3
CDR3: ASSLTGQGDLSGANVLT

J: TRBJ2-1
V: TRBV10-3
CDR3: AISDSGPFRVRPVEQF

J: TRBJ2-1
V: TRBV11-2
CDR3: ASSLEGGALYNEQF

J: TRBJ1-6
V: TRBV20-1
CDR3: SASRGTRFSSYNSPLH

J: TRBJ2-6
V: TRBV29-1
CDR3: SVFRVDGANVLT

J: TRBJ2-1
V: TRBV7-3
CDR3: ASSPTDRAPYNEQF

J: TRBJ2-1
V: TRBV6-2/TRBV6-3
CDR3: ASSYRAGTGSYNEQF

J: TRBJ1-5
V: TRBV15
CDR3: ATSVGESNQPQH

J: TRBJ2-2
V: TRBV7-8
CDR3: ASSLKRTSRTGELF

J: TRBJ2-1
V: TRBV20-1
CDR3: SARKRTRGNEQF

J: TRBJ2-5
V: TRBV10-3
CDR3: AISVAPPQETQY

J: TRBJ2-4
V: TRBV18
CDR3: ASSQLPGLAGPNLAKNIQY

J: TRBJ2-7
V: TRBV20-1
CDR3: SARATGPYEQY